The clone carrying this T cell receptor beta chain was detected a few times. Next came a second PCR, run for about 7 to 12 cycles, which used a sample-barcoded 5' primer along with a J-beta primer mix. MiXCR, applied by TCRdb to the 5' RACE reads, yields one record per CDR3 protein. The repertoire has about 730,000 distinct CDR3 sequences, 43% of them found once; the top ten carry 20%. This sample was taken from a study of blood T cells in healthy people across ages. Deletions cut 7 bases from V and 4 bases from J, with 12 bases between. The CDR3 extends over 13 amino acids. Per the germline V gene, CDR1 is LGHNT and CDR2 is FRNRAP.

Sequencing was performed on blood. The receptor's source is a woman between 55 and 75 years old in good health. The rearrangement uses TRBV12-5 and TRBJ2-3; possible D gene TRBD2, 6 bases. In nucleotides, the CDR3 is TGTGCTAGTGCCCCGGGCGGGGCAGATACGCAGTATTTT. It specifies CASAPGGADTQYF.